This TCR beta chain was identified during a study of shared clonotypes between healthy human individuals. General study points: In a handful of donors, about 5% of naive CD4 clonotypes appeared in common.

The sorted-subset replicate PCRs were given around 200 ng DNA, which is tens of thousands of T cell genomes. Assay used: immunoSEQ multiplex PCR; TCRdb lists only in-frame clones, some missing. The sample lists over a million clones, 78% occurring once. This clone was found a few times. Antigen: not known. Specimen: memory CD4+ T cells from PBMCs. Subset of the sample: CD45RA-negative fraction. The source is a man aged 18 to 30 in good health. Some clones in this sample may be carry-over from other donors' samples.

CDR3 sequence reads: CASMEGPYNEQFF. In nucleotides, the CDR3 is TGTGCCAGTATGGAGGGGCCCTACAATGAGCAGTTCTTC. The rearrangement uses TRBV19 and TRBJ2-1, with D possibly TRBD2 on 6 matching bases. Germline CDR1 is LNHDA and CDR2 is SQIVND (reference sequence). CDR3 length: 13 residues. V lost 7 bases, J lost 2 bases, and 9 bases lay in between.